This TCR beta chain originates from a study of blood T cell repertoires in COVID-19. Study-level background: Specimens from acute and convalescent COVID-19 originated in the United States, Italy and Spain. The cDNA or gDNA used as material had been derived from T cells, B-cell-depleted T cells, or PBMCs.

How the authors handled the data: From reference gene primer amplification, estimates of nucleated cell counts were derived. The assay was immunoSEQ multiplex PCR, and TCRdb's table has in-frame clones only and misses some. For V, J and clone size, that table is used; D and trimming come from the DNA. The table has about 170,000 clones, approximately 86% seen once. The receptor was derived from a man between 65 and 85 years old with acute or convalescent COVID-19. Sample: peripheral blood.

CDR3: CASKRREDTQYF. DNA of the CDR3: TGTGCCAGCAAACGTCGAGAAGATACGCAGTATTTT. The chain employs TRBV2 and TRBJ2-3, with D uncertain. V lost 7 bases and J lost 5, with 10 bases in between. The CDR3 sequence is 12 residues long. Looked up from germline, CDR1 is SNHLY and CDR2 is FYNNEI.